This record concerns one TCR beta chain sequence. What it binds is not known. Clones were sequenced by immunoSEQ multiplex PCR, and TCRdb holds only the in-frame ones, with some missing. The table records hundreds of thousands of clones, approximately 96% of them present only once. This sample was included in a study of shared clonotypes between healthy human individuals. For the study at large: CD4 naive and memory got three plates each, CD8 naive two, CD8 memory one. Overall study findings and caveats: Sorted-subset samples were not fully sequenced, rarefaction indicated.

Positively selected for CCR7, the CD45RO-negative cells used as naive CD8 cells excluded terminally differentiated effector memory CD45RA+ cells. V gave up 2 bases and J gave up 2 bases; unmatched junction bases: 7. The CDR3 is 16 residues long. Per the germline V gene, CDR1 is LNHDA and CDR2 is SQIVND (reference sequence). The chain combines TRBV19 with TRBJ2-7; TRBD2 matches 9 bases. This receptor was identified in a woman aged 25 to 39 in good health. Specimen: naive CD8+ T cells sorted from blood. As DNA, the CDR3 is TGTGCCAGTAGTATAAAACGGACTAGCGAAGCCTACGAGCAGTACTTC. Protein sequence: CASSIKRTSEAYEQYF.